This TCR beta chain comes out of a study of shared T cell receptors in the human thymus. With 3 bases clipped from V and 2 bases from J, the junction kept 1 base outside the gene matches. The CDR3 is 13 amino acids. Germline loops: CDR1 LNHDA, CDR2 SQIVND (reference sequence). Some clones are missing from TCRdb's copy, which holds only in-frame ones; the method was immunoSEQ multiplex PCR. The sample yields 500,000 to 750,000 clones, 70% to 90% seen once. Another study also made use of these data, one on human thymus T cells. From that report: Corrective surgery for congenital heart defects was being performed on the healthy Finnish infants who were the donors. In corrective heart surgery, resections were taken, and these provided the thymus tissue. Among thymic and blood repertoires, usage of V and J genes appeared biased. Related research reported highly overlapping thymic repertoires among unrelated individuals.

The receptor was isolated from a boy in the first two years of life with a congenital heart defect. Input material: thymocytes. This chain links TRBV19 with TRBJ2-7; 7 positions agree with TRBD2. This CDR3 reads CASSMAGAYEQYF. CDR3 nucleotide sequence: TGTGCCAGTAGTATGGCGGGAGCCTACGAGCAGTACTTC.